This T cell receptor beta chain is from a study of blood T cell repertoires in COVID-19. On the study more broadly: Nucleic acid was either cDNA or gDNA, and it came from T cells, B-cell-depleted T cells, or PBMCs.

The CDR3 consists of 14 residues. Trimming left V 5 bases short and J 2 bases short, with 12 bases between. Germline lookup yields CDR1 SEHNR and CDR2 FQNEAQ (reference sequence). Per the original data handling: Amplification of reference gene primers was used by the study to estimate nucleated cell counts. TCRdb keeps only in-frame clones here, not all; method: immunoSEQ multiplex PCR. V and J calls plus clone size are reproduced from that table; the DNA served to infer D and trimming. Here the sample spans 200,000 or so clones, approximately 90% being singletons. The chain is built from TRBV7-9 and TRBJ1-1; TRBD1 might be the D (5 bases). Sequencing used peripheral blood. The TCR was taken from a man between 50 and 59 years old with acute or convalescent COVID-19. The CDR3 DNA reads TGTGCCAGCAGCCTGGACACCGCTAACACTGAAGCTTTCTTT. Translated: CASSLDTANTEAFF.